This T cell receptor (beta chain) was identified in a study of blood T cell repertoires in COVID-19. Study-level information: Acute-phase and convalescent COVID-19 samples originated in the United States, Italy and Spain. The analysed material was cDNA or gDNA that came from T cells, B-cell-depleted T cells, or PBMCs.

How the authors handled the data: Amplification of reference gene primers was used by the study to estimate nucleated cell counts. The table came from immunoSEQ multiplex PCR; TCRdb's copy has only in-frame clones and leaves some out. V and J calls and clone size are those listed in that table; D and trimming were worked out from the DNA. The table has under 300,000 clones, around 87% seen once. From germline, CDR1 is SGDLS and CDR2 YYNGEE. Trimming at V came to 4 bases and at J to 6 bases, leaving 8 bases not matched to a gene. CDR3 size: 14 residues. Input material: peripheral blood. The clonotype comes from a woman between 70 and 85 years old with active or convalescent COVID-19. V gene TRBV9 combines with J gene TRBJ1-1, with TRBD1 matching over 8 bases. For the CDR3, the DNA is TGTGCCAGCAGCCCCCGGACAGGGATGGCTGAAGCTTTCTTT. Translated: CASSPRTGMAEAFF. Together with reference TRBV9 and TRBJ1-1, the CDR3 gives the full variable domain: DSGVTQTPKHLITATGQRVTLRCSPRSGDLSVYWYQQSLDQGLQFLIQYYNGEERAKGNILERFSAQQFPDLHSELNLSSLELGDSALYFCASSPRTGMAEAFFGQGTRLTVV.